Following are 30 T cell receptor beta chains from one sample sequenced in a study of identical twins. TCRdb reprocessed the 5' RACE reads with MiXCR, giving one entry per CDR3 protein. The data contain 400,000 to 550,000 distinct CDR3 sequences, 14% of them seen just once; the ten biggest clones take up approximately 1%. This sample was shared with a second study, whose subject was yellow fever vaccine responses in identical twins.

What was sequenced was CD4+ T cells sorted from blood. All receptors derive from a young woman in good health.

This clonotype was detected ten times or more. The genes are TRBV7-9 and TRBJ1-2; D may be TRBD1 (5 bases). CDR1 is SEHNR and CDR2 is FQNEAQ in the germline V gene (reference sequence). There are 12 residues in the CDR3. Trimming pared 11 bases from V and 3 bases from J, leaving 13 bases between. CDR3 nucleotides: TGTGCCTTCGAGGGGACTTACTATGGCTACACCTTC. It translates to CAFEGTYYGYTF.

The chain has TRBV6-5 and TRBJ2-5, with D hard to call. CDR1 and CDR2 from the germline V gene are MNHEY and SVGAGI. The V end lost 2 bases, the J end lost 1 base, and 8 bases lay between the germline ends. CDR3 length: 14 residues. As DNA, the CDR3 is TGTGCCAGCAGTTACAGGCATACCCAAGAGACCCAGTACTTC. It specifies CASSYRHTQETQYF.

This clonotype was seen a few times. V usage is TRBV6-1 and J usage is TRBJ1-6, with unresolved D. V was pared by 8 bases and J by 7 bases, with 18 bases between. This CDR3 region has 15 residues. Germline-derived CDR1 and CDR2 are MNHNS and SASEGT. The CDR3 region has the DNA TGTGCCAGCGGACCCGGGATCTTAGGAAATTCACCCCTCCACTTT. This gives the protein CASGPGILGNSPLHF.

V gene TRBV2 combines with J gene TRBJ2-1, with TRBD1 matching over 7 bases. Per germline, CDR1 SNHLY and CDR2 FYNNEI. CDR3 size: 14 residues. The ends lost 7 bases at V and 7 bases at J; junction bases unmatched: 10. CDR3 in amino acids: CASTGTVSRNEQFF. The CDR3 nucleotides are TGTGCCAGCACCGGGACAGTAAGTCGGAATGAGCAGTTCTTC. Based on the CDR3 plus reference TRBV2 and TRBJ2-1, the full variable domain is EPEVTQTPSHQVTQMGQEVILRCVPISNHLYFYWYRQILGQKVEFLVSFYNNEISEKSEIFDDQFSVERPDGSNFTLKIRSTKLEDSAMYFCASTGTVSRNEQFFGPGTRLTVL.

This clonotype was seen at least ten times. V usage is TRBV7-2 and J usage is TRBJ2-7; D is undetermined. The CDR3 length is 17 residues. Trimming shortened V by 5 bases and J by 4 bases, and 24 bases separated the two germline ends. Germline values: CDR1 SGHTA, CDR2 FQGNSA. The CDR3 DNA follows: TGTGCCAGCAGCACCCGAAGTGCCTGGGTTCCTCCTTACGAGCAGTACTTC. This codes for CASSTRSAWVPPYEQYF.

This clonotype was detected ten times or more. The V call is TRBV29-1, the J call TRBJ2-1, with 15 positions matching TRBD2. Germline CDR1 reads SQVTM; CDR2 reads ANQGSEA. There are 17 residues in the CDR3. V gave up 6 bases and J gave up 7 bases; unmatched junction bases: 13. CDR3 sequence reads: CSVGLAGGTLSGNEQFF. CDR3 nucleotides: TGCAGCGTCGGACTAGCGGGAGGGACCCTCTCAGGAAATGAGCAGTTCTTC.

This clonotype was seen more than once but under ten times. The chain has TRBV29-1 and TRBJ2-1; D possibly matches TRBD1 or TRBD2 (6 bases each). Germline lookup yields CDR1 SQVTM and CDR2 ANQGSEA. V was cut by 5 bases and J by 9 bases, with 17 bases left in between. The CDR3 spans 13 residues. The CDR3 is CSVLRGAFGEQFF. DNA of the CDR3: TGCAGCGTTTTAAGGGGGGCATTTGGTGAGCAGTTCTTC.

The chain uses TRBV19 and TRBJ1-5, with 7 bases fitting TRBD1. The CDR3 is 15 amino acids. CDR1 LNHDA and CDR2 SQIVND come from the germline V gene (reference sequence). The V gene end was trimmed by 6 bases and the J gene end by 0 bases; junction bases not matched to a gene: 5. CDR3 amino acids: CASRKGTVSNQPQHF. The CDR3 DNA is TGTGCCAGTAGGAAAGGGACAGTTAGCAATCAGCCCCAGCATTTT. The complete variable domain, with remaining parts taken from reference TRBV19 and TRBJ1-5, reads DGGITQSPKYLFRKEGQNVTLSCEQNLNHDAMYWYRQDPGQGLRLIYYSQIVNDFQKGDIAEGYSVSREKKESFPLTVTSAQKNPTAFYLCASRKGTVSNQPQHFGDGTRLSIL.

At least ten counts were recorded for this clonotype. The chain joins TRBV11-2 to TRBJ2-3; D may match TRBD1 or TRBD2 (6 bases each). Between the trimmed V and J ends, which lost 1 base and 9 bases, there was a span of 14 bases. The CDR3 consists of 14 residues. Germline CDR1 reads SGHAT; CDR2 reads FQNNGV. The DNA of the CDR3 is TGTGCCAGCAGCTTAGTGTCCGGGGGCGGAACGCAGTATTTT. Protein product: CASSLVSGGGTQYF.

The chain carries TRBV10-3 and TRBJ2-1; D ambiguous. The CDR3 contains 14 residues. The V gene's germline CDR1 is ENHRY and CDR2 SYGVKD. Trimming pared 8 bases from V and 8 bases from J, leaving 19 bases between. The CDR3 region is CAIRSALGFDEQFF. In DNA, the CDR3 is TGTGCCATCCGATCGGCGCTGGGTTTCGATGAGCAGTTCTTC.

The chain couples TRBV6-5 to TRBJ2-3; TRBD1 or TRBD2 may be the D gene (7 bases each). CDR1 and CDR2 (germline): MNHEY, SVGAGI. The CDR3 is 19 amino acids. V was clipped by 2 bases and J by 2 bases, with 23 bases between them. In DNA, the CDR3 is TGTGCCAGCAGTTACAAGGCAGGGGGAGGGTCGTCGGCCACAGATACGCAGTATTTT. It specifies CASSYKAGGGSSATDTQYF.

This clonotype was recorded a few times. The chain carries TRBV15 and TRBJ2-7; no definite D call. The germline V and J ends were trimmed by 4 bases and 2 bases, with 18 bases remaining between them. CDR3 size: 16 residues. The germline gives CDR1 LNHNV, CDR2 YYDKDF (reference sequence). The CDR3 sequence: CATSTGLKGRAYEQYF. The DNA of the CDR3 is TGTGCCACCAGCACTGGGCTAAAAGGCAGAGCCTACGAGCAGTACTTC.

This clonotype was recorded a few times. The chain is built from TRBV6-6 and TRBJ2-7, with D unclear. V gave up 2 bases and J gave up 6 bases, with 11 bases separating them. This CDR3 comprises 13 residues. Germline V lookup: CDR1 MNHNY, CDR2 SVGAGI (reference sequence). The CDR3 nucleotides are TGTGCCAGCAGTTACCGCGACTCGGGCGAGCAGTACTTC. Translated: CASSYRDSGEQYF.

This clonotype was found a few times. The CDR3 coding sequence is TGTGCCAGCAGTTACTCGAGGGCGGCAGCCTACAATGAGCAGTTCTTC. It yields the protein CASSYSRAAAYNEQFF. The rearrangement links TRBV6-5 to TRBJ2-1, with a possible D match to TRBD2 (5 bases). Germline V gene lookup returns CDR1 MNHEY and CDR2 SVGAGI. V was shortened by 0 bases and J by 2 bases, with 11 bases between the two germline ends. The CDR3 runs 16 residues.

This clonotype has just a few counts. DNA for the CDR3: TGCAGTGCTAGAGGACGACGGGAGGTCCGGGAGACCCAGTACTTC. Translation: CSARGRREVRETQYF. V is TRBV20-1 and J is TRBJ2-5; 7 bases fit TRBD2. V was clipped by 1 base and J by 5 bases; unmatched bases: 10. CDR1 is DFQATT, CDR2 SNEGSKA, per germline (reference sequence). CDR3 length: 15 amino acids.

For the CDR3, the DNA is TGTGCCAGCAGTCCCTGGGACAGGAGAACGCAAAACACCGGGGAGCTGTTTTTT. It codes for CASSPWDRRTQNTGELFF. The chain couples TRBV28 to TRBJ2-2; 8 bases are shared with TRBD1. This CDR3 contains 18 residues. From germline, CDR1 is MDHEN and CDR2 SYDVKM. V was clipped by 5 bases and J by 2 bases; unmatched bases: 13.

The chain joins TRBV3-1 to TRBJ2-3, with TRBD2 matching over 11 bases. After removal of 11 bases from V and 0 bases from J, the junction contained 16 bases not matched to a gene. This CDR3 contains 18 residues. The germline gives CDR1 LGHDT, CDR2 YNNKEL (reference sequence). CDR3 DNA: TGTGCCTGCTGTTTAAGGGCTAGCGGGGGGATTAGCACAGATACGCAGTATTTT. This gives the protein CACCLRASGGISTDTQYF.

The sample holds many counts of this clonotype. This chain connects TRBV29-1 to TRBJ2-5; tentatively, D is TRBD1 (5 bases). The length of the CDR3 is 14 residues. Germline CDR1 reads SQVTM; CDR2 reads ANQGSEA. V shed 6 bases and J shed 1 base, with 15 bases lying between them. CDR3 coding DNA: TGCAGCGTACCTAGTGACAGCCTCCAAGAGACCCAGTACTTC. Its translation: CSVPSDSLQETQYF.

Notes on this clonotype: A junction end diverges from the germline sequence, so it may reflect a read error. The V and J genes are TRBV19 and TRBJ2-7; D is possibly TRBD2 (6 bases). Germline V gene lookup returns CDR1 LNHDA and CDR2 SQIVND (reference sequence). The CDR3 consists of 15 residues. In DNA form, the CDR3 reads TGTGCCAGTAGTCCACAAGCGGGCGCGCCCTACGAACAGTACTTC. This codes for CASSPQAGAPYEQYF. Supplemented by reference TRBV19 and TRBJ2-7, the full variable domain reads DGGITQSPKYLFRKEGQNVTLSCEQNLNHDAMYWYRQDPGQGLRLIYYSQIVNDFQKGDIAEGYSVSREKKESFPLTVTSAQKNPTAFYLCASSPQAGAPYEQYFGPGTRLTVT.

This clonotype was observed a few times. V and J are TRBV27 and TRBJ2-5, with 11 nucleotides matching TRBD2. CDR1 and CDR2 (germline): MNHEY, SMNVEV (reference sequence). Unmatched junction bases numbered 4, after V lost 5 bases and J lost 5 bases. This CDR3 spans 14 amino acids. The CDR3 bases are TGTGCCAGCAGTGCTATAGCGGGGGGGGAGACCCAGTACTTC. Its protein is CASSAIAGGETQYF.

This chain links TRBV3-1 with TRBJ2-1; TRBD2 matches at 13 bases. The CDR3 is 20 amino acids. V shed 1 base and J 4 bases; nucleotides not matched to a gene: 13. The germline V gene encodes CDR1 LGHDT and CDR2 YNNKEL (reference sequence). The CDR3 region is CASSQALTSGGLHVYNEQFF. DNA of the CDR3: TGTGCCAGCAGCCAAGCCCTGACTAGCGGGGGGCTGCACGTATACAATGAGCAGTTCTTC.

This clonotype was found a few times. This chain connects TRBV6-2 or TRBV6-3 to TRBJ2-2; TRBD1 matches at 8 bases. Germline V CDR1 and CDR2: MNHEY, SVGEGT. Losses at the gene ends were 5 bases for V and 4 bases for J; bases not matched to a gene: 6. The CDR3 sequence is 15 residues long. This chain's CDR3 is CASSDPRGRTGELFF. CDR3 sequence (DNA): TGTGCCAGCAGTGACCCCAGGGGGCGCACCGGGGAGCTGTTTTTT.

The chain recombines TRBV4-2 with TRBJ1-4; D is unclear. In germline, CDR1 is LGHNA, CDR2 YNFKEQ. CDR3 length equals 15 residues. V lost 4 bases, J lost 4 bases, and 13 bases lay in between. The CDR3: CASSPLVGNNEKLFF. For the CDR3, the DNA is TGTGCCAGCAGCCCCCTCGTGGGAAATAATGAAAAACTGTTTTTT.

The chain uses TRBV6-2 or TRBV6-3 and TRBJ2-1; D is unclear. The germline CDR1 and CDR2 sequences are MNHEY and SVGEGT. Trimming removed 6 bases from V and 0 bases from J, with 15 bases in between. The CDR3 has 16 amino acids. Here the CDR3 DNA reads TGTGCCAGCAGCCGCAGACCCCTGTCCTCCTACAATGAGCAGTTCTTC. It specifies CASSRRPLSSYNEQFF.

This clonotype occurred a few times. The rearrangement links TRBV5-1 to TRBJ2-7; the match to TRBD1 covers 9 bases. CDR1 and CDR2 from the germline V gene are SGHRS and YFSETQ. The CDR3 covers 15 residues. V lost 5 bases and J lost 6; bases outside the gene matches: 12. The CDR3 loop reads CASSPTGTGFLEQYF. DNA of the CDR3: TGCGCCAGCAGTCCTACCGGGACAGGGTTTCTCGAGCAGTACTTC.

Of note for this clonotype: A much larger clone differs by one base, so this may be a read error. The chain recombines TRBV30 with TRBJ2-1; 8 bases are shared with TRBD1. Germline V gives CDR1 GTSNPN, CDR2 SVGIG (reference sequence). The CDR3 covers 14 residues. This chain's CDR3 is CVWSPSDRVHEQFF. In DNA form, the CDR3 reads TGTGTCTGGAGTCCGTCGGACAGGGTCCATGAGCAGTTCTTC.

This clonotype was observed many times. The chain recombines TRBV6-5 with TRBJ1-6, with D uncertain. Germline-derived CDR1 and CDR2 are MNHEY and SVGAGI. This CDR3 region has 14 residues. The V end was cut by 5 bases, the J end by 9 bases, with 14 bases between. CDR3 residues: CASSADPTGSPLHF. The CDR3 bases are TGTGCCAGCAGTGCAGACCCGACGGGTTCACCCCTCCACTTT.

This chain links TRBV5-1 with TRBJ1-1; 7 nucleotides align to TRBD1. The V gene end was trimmed by 4 bases and the J gene end by 0 bases; junction bases not matched to a gene: 6. The CDR3 has 15 amino acids. Looked up from germline, CDR1 is SGHRS and CDR2 is YFSETQ. CDR3 bases: TGCGCCAGCAGCCCGGGGGACAGTTTGAACACTGAAGCTTTCTTT. It is translated as CASSPGDSLNTEAFF.

The sample holds many counts of this clonotype. The chain joins TRBV7-8 to TRBJ2-7, with no clear D. The CDR3 has 14 residues. Germline CDR1 SGHVS, CDR2 FQNEAQ. V was trimmed by 2 bases and J by 9 bases, leaving 17 bases between them. The CDR3 reads CASSLSDSQIRQYF. The DNA of the CDR3 is TGTGCCAGCAGCTTATCCGATAGCCAGATCCGGCAGTACTTC.

V is TRBV20-1 and J is TRBJ1-1; D is ambiguous. The V gene's germline CDR1 is DFQATT and CDR2 SNEGSKA (reference sequence). The CDR3 runs 14 residues. The V and J ends lost 0 bases and 9 bases respectively, with 17 bases between them. The CDR3 coding sequence is TGCAGTGCTAGAGATAGAGTTCGGACCATTCAAGCTTTCTTT. This encodes CSARDRVRTIQAFF.